The clone carrying this TCR beta chain was counted between two and nine times. The antigen is undetermined. Time point here: persistent/refractory GD, antithyroid drugs over 5 years with positive TRAb. The TCR library was prepared using RNA isolated from PBMCs. The data derive from a study of regulatory T cells in long-lasting Graves disease. Study-wide findings and caveats: Researchers examined only peripheral blood and not thyroid tissue.

Arm-PCR with iRepertoire HTBI primers amplified the CDR3 regions for these TCR beta libraries. TCRdb called the multiplex PCR reads again in MiXCR, with one record for every CDR3 protein. The sample holds approximately 690,000 distinct CDR3 sequences, 25% to 35% seen once. The source material was peripheral blood mononuclear cells (PBMCs), sampled when the disease was refractory, from a patient treated with antithyroid drugs. This sequence originates from a female donor with Graves disease.

This CDR3 reads CASSHRENIQYF. The CDR3 bases are TGTGCCAGCAGTCACAGAGAAAACATTCAGTACTTC. The V and J genes are TRBV12-3 or TRBV12-4 and TRBJ2-4; D not certain. This CDR3 is 12 amino acids long. V shed 5 bases and J shed 5 bases, with 7 bases lying between them.